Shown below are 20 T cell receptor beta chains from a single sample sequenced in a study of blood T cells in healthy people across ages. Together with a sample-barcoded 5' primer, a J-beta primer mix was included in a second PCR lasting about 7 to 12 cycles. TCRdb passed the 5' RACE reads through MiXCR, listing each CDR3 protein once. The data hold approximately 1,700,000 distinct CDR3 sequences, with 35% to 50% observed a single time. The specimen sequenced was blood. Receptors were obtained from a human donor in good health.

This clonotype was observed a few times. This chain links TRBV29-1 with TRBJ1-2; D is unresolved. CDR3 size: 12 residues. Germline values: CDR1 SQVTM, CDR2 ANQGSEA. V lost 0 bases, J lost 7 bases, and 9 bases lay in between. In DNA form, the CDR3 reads TGCAGCGTTGAAGACTTTAACCGTGGCTACACCTTC. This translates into CSVEDFNRGYTF. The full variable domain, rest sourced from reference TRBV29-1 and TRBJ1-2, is SAVISQKPSRDICQRGTSLTIQCQVDSQVTMMFWYRQQPGQSLTLIATANQGSEATYESGFVIDKFPISRPNLTFSTLTVSNMSPEDSSIYLCSVEDFNRGYTFGSGTRLTVV.

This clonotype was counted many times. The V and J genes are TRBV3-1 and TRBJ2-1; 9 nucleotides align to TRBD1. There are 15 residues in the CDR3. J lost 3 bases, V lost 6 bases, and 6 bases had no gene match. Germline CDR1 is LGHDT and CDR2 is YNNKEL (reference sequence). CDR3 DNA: TGTGCCAGCAGTGCCGGGACAGGGAGCTACAATGAGCAGTTCTTC. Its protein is CASSAGTGSYNEQFF.

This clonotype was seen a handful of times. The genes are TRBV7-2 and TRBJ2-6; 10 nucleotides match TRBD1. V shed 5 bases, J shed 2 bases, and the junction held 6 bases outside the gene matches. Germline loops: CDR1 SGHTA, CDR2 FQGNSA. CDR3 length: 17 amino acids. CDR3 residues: CASSPRQGAAGANVLTF. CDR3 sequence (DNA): TGTGCCAGCAGCCCCAGACAGGGGGCGGCTGGGGCCAACGTCCTGACTTTC. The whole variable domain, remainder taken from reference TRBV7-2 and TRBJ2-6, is GAGVSQSPSNKVTEKGKDVELRCDPISGHTALYWYRQSLGQGLEFLIYFQGNSAPDKSGLPSDRFSAERTGGSVSTLTIQRTQQEDSAVYLCASSPRQGAAGANVLTFGAGSRLTVL.

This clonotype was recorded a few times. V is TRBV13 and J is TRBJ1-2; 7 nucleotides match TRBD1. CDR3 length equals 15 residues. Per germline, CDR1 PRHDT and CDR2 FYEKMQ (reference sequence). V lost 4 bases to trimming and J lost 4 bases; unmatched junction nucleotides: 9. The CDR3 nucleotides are TGTGCCAGCAGCTCCCGACAGGGAGGATTCTATGGCTACACCTTC. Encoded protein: CASSSRQGGFYGYTF.

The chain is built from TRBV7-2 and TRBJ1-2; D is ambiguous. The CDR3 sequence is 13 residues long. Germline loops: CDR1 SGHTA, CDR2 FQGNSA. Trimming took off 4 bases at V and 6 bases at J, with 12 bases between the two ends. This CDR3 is CASSYNWDHGYTF. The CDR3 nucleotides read TGTGCCAGCAGCTATAATTGGGATCATGGCTACACCTTC.

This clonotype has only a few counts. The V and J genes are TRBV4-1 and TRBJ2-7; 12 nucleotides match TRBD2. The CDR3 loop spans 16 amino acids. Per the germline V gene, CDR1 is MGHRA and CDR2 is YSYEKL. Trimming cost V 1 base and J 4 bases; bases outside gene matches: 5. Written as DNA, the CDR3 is TGCGCCAGCAGCCAAGGGCTAGCGGGGGGGCTGTACGAGCAGTACTTC. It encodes CASSQGLAGGLYEQYF.

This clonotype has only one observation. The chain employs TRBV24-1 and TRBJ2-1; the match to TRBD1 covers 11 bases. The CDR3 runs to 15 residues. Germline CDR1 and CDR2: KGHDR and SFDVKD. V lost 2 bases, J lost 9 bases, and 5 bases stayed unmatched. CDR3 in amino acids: CATSDSGQGVTEQFF. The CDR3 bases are TGTGCCACCAGTGATTCGGGACAGGGGGTTACTGAGCAGTTCTTC.

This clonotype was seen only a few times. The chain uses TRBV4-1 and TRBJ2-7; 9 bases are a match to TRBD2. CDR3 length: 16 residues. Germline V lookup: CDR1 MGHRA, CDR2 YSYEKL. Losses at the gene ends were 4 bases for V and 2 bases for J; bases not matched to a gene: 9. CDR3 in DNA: TGCGCCAGCAGCCCTACAGCGGGGGGACGAACCTACGAGCAGTACTTC. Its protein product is CASSPTAGGRTYEQYF.

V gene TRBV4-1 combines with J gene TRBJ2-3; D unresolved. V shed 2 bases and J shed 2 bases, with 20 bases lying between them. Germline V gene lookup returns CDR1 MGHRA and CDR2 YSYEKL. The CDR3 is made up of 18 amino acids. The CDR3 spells CASSQPLSALSFTDTQYF. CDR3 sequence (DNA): TGCGCCAGCAGCCAACCCCTATCGGCCCTCTCCTTCACAGATACGCAGTATTTT.

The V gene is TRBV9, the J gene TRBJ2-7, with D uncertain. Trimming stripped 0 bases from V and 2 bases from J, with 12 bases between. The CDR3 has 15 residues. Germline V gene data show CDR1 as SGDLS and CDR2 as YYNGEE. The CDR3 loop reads CASSVAPGDTYEQYF. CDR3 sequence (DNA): TGTGCCAGCAGCGTAGCCCCCGGTGACACCTACGAGCAGTACTTC.

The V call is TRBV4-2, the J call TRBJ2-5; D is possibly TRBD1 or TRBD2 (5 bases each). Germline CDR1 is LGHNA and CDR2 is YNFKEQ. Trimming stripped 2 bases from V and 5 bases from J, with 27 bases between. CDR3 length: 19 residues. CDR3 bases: TGTGCCAGCAGCCAAAAGGCGGGCTTGGGGGACGCCGTTGTCGAGACCCAGTACTTC. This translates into CASSQKAGLGDAVVETQYF.

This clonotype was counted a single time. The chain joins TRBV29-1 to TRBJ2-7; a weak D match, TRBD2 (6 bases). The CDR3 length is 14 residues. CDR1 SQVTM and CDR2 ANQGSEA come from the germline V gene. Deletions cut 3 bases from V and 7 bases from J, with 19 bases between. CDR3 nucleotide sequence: TGCAGCGTTGATGTACTAGCTATCGATTCTGAGCAGTACTTC. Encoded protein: CSVDVLAIDSEQYF.

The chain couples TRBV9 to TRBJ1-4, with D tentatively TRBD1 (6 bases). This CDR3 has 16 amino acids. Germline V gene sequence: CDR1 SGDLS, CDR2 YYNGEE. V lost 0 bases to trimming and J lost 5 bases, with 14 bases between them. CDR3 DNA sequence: TGTGCCAGCAGCGTAGAACCACAGGGATCAAATGAAAAACTGTTTTTT. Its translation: CASSVEPQGSNEKLFF.

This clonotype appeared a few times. CDR3 region: CASSLPSGSRGYTF. CDR3 DNA sequence: TGTGCCAGCAGCCTGCCTTCGGGGTCGAGGGGCTACACCTTC. The chain links TRBV4-2 to TRBJ1-2, with D uncertain. V shed 4 bases and J shed 8 bases, with 17 bases lying between them. Germline V lookup: CDR1 LGHNA, CDR2 YNFKEQ. The CDR3 runs 14 residues.

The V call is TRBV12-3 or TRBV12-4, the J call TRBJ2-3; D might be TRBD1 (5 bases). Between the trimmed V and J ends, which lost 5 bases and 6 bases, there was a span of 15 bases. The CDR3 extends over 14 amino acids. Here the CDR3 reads CASSAHLGLDTQYF. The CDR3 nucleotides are TGTGCCAGCAGTGCCCACTTGGGGCTGGATACGCAGTATTTT.

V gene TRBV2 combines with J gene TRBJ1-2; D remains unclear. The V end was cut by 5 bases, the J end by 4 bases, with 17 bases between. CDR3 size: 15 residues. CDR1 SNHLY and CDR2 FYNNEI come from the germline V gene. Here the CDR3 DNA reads TGTGCCAGCAGTCCCTACCCGGGCAGAAGCTATGGCTACACCTTC. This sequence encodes CASSPYPGRSYGYTF. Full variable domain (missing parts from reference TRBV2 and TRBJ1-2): EPEVTQTPSHQVTQMGQEVILRCVPISNHLYFYWYRQILGQKVEFLVSFYNNEISEKSEIFDDQFSVERPDGSNFTLKIRSTKLEDSAMYFCASSPYPGRSYGYTFGSGTRLTVV.

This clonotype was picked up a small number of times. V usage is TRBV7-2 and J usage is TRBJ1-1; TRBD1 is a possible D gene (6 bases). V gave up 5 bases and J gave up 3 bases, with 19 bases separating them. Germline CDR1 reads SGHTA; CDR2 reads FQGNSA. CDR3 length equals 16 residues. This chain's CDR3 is CASSAPAGALDTEAFF. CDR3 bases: TGTGCCAGCAGCGCCCCCGCGGGGGCGCTGGACACTGAAGCTTTCTTT.

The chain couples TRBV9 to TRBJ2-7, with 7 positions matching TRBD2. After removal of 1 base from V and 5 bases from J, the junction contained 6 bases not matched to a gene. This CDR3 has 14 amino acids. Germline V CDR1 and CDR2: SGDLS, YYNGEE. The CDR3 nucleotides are TGTGCCAGCAGCGTATGGGGAGGGACCGACGAGCAGTACTTC. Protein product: CASSVWGGTDEQYF.

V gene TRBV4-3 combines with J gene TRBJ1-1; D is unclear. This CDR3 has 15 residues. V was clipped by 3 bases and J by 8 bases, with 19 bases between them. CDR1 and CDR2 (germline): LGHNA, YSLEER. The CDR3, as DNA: TGCGCCAGCAGCCATAGAGGGAGTGCAGCTCCGGAAGCTTTCTTT. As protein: CASSHRGSAAPEAFF.

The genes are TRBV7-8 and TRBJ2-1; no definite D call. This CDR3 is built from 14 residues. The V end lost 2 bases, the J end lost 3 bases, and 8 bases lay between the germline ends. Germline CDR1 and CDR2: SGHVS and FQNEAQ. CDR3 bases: TGTGCCAGCAGCTTAACCGCGTACTACAATGAGCAGTTCTTC. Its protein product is CASSLTAYYNEQFF. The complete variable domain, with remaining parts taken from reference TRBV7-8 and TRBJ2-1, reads GAGVSQSPRYKVAKRGQDVALRCDPISGHVSLFWYQQALGQGPEFLTYFQNEAQLDKSGLPSDRFFAERPEGSVSTLKIQRTQQEDSAVYLCASSLTAYYNEQFFGPGTRLTVL.